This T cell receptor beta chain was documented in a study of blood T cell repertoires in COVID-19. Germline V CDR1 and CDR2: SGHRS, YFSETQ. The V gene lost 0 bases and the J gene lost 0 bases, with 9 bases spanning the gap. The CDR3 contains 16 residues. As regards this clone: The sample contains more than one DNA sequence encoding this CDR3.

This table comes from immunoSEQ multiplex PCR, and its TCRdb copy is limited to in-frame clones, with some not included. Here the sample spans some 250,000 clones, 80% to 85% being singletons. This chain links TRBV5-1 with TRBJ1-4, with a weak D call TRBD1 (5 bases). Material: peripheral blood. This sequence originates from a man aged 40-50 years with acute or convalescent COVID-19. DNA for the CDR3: TGCGCCAGCAGCTTGGGCCAGGGTGCAACTAATGAAAAACTGTTTTTT. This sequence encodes CASSLGQGATNEKLFF.